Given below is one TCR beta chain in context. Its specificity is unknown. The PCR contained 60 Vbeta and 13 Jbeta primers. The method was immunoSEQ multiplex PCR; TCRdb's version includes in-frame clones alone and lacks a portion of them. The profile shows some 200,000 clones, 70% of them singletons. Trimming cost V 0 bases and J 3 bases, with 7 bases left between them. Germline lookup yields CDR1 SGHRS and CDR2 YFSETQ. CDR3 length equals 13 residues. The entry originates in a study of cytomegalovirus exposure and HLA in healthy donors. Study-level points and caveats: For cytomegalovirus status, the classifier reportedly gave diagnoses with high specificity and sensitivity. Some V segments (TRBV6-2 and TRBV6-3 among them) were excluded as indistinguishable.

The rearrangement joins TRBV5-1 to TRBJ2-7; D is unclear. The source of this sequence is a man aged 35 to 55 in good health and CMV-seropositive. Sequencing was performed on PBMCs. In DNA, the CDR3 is TGCGCCAGCAGCTTGGGAGAGATCTACGAGCAGTACTTC. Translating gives CASSLGEIYEQYF.